This T cell receptor (beta chain) emerged from a study of blood T cells in healthy people across ages. Findings of the study overall: Donor CMV status, an unknown factor, possibly confounded changes in expanded clonotypes. Roughly linear age-related decline in beta diversity appeared, significant by age 40. Estimates based on one million T cells were treated as lower bounds.

Remarks on this clonotype: Its antigen is as yet unknown.

A sample-barcoded 5' primer and a J-beta primer mix were used in a second PCR of roughly 7 to 11 cycles. TCRdb processed the 5' RACE reads anew with MiXCR; each CDR3 protein has one entry. The sample yields around 1,000,000 distinct CDR3 sequences, approximately 25% seen once. The germline V gene has CDR1 MGHDK and CDR2 SYGVNS. Between the trimmed V and J ends, which lost 2 bases and 8 bases, there was a span of 12 bases. The CDR3 runs 13 residues. These same data were also listed under a study on T cells of mothers and their children. This second study says: Every mother produced more than 8.5 million TCR beta CDR3 reads, whereas every child provided approximately 3 million.

V usage is TRBV25-1 and J usage is TRBJ1-1, with D uncertain. This TCR came from a girl aged 2-15 years in good health. Sequencing was carried out using blood. The CDR3 region has the DNA TGTGCCAGCAGTGAACCATTACAGCGCGAAGCTTTCTTT. Translation gives CASSEPLQREAFF.